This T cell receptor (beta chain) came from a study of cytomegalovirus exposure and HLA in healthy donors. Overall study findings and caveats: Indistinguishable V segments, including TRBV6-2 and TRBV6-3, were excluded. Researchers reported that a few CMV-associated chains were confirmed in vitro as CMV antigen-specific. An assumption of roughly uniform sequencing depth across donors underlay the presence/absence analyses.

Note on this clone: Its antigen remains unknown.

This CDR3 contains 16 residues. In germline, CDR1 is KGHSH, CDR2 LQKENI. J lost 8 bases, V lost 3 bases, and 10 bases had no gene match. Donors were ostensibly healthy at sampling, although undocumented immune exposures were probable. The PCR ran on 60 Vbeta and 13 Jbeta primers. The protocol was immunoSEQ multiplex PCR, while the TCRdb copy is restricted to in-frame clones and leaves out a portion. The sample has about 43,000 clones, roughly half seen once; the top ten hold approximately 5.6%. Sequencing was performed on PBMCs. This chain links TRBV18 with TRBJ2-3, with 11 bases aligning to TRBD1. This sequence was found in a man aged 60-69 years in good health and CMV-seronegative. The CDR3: CASSPGQGANLGTQYF. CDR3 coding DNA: TGTGCCAGCTCACCCGGACAGGGGGCGAACCTAGGTACGCAGTATTTT.